These 15 T cell receptor beta chains came from one sample sequenced in a study of T cells in localized non-small cell lung cancer. The protocol was immunoSEQ multiplex PCR, while the TCRdb copy is restricted to in-frame clones and leaves out a portion. The sample lists about 37,000 clones, around 93% occurring once. The source material was peripheral blood mononuclear cells, sampled before any cancer treatment. The source is a female donor older than 55 with stage II lung adenocarcinoma.

The genes are TRBV5-1 and TRBJ2-1, with D perhaps TRBD2 (5 bases). The CDR3 is made up of 16 amino acids. Germline V gene sequence: CDR1 SGHRS, CDR2 YFSETQ. Deletions cut 0 bases from V and 7 bases from J, with 17 bases between. The CDR3 nucleotides are TGCGCCAGCAGCTTGGCCGGGGTACTAGATAGGAATGAGCAGTTCTTC. Its translation is CASSLAGVLDRNEQFF.

V and J are TRBV11-2 and TRBJ1-1; no clear D gene. This CDR3 spans 11 amino acids. Germline V lookup: CDR1 SGHAT, CDR2 FQNNGV. V was trimmed by 5 bases and J by 3 bases, leaving 4 bases between them. CDR3 bases: TGTGCCAGCAGCCAGTACACTGAAGCTTTCTTT. Translation gives CASSQYTEAFF.

V usage is TRBV5-4 and J usage is TRBJ1-1, with no clear D. Trimming stripped 1 base from V and 3 bases from J, with 10 bases between. The CDR3 extends over 14 amino acids. CDR1 SGHNT and CDR2 YYREEE come from the germline V gene (reference sequence). CDR3 DNA: TGTGCCAGCAGCTTGCGGAATTGGGACACTGAAGCTTTCTTT. It yields the protein CASSLRNWDTEAFF.

The chain recombines TRBV19 with TRBJ1-2, with D hard to call. The CDR3 runs 14 residues. V shed 9 bases and J shed 6 bases, with 20 bases lying between them. The germline CDR1 and CDR2 sequences are LNHDA and SQIVND (reference sequence). The CDR3 coding sequence is TGTGCCAGCTCAGGACGAGGTCGGGTCGATGGCTACACCTTC. It is translated as CASSGRGRVDGYTF.

This sequence joins TRBV7-2 and TRBJ2-7, with D perhaps given as TRBD1 or TRBD2 (7 bases each). The CDR3 consists of 14 residues. The germline V gene has CDR1 SGHTA and CDR2 FQGNSA. V lost 2 bases, J lost 5 bases, and 13 bases lay in between. CDR3 sequence reads: CASSLNQGGHEQYF. DNA of the CDR3: TGTGCCAGCAGCTTAAATCAGGGGGGGCACGAGCAGTACTTC. Based on the CDR3 plus reference TRBV7-2 and TRBJ2-7, the full variable domain is GAGVSQSPSNKVTEKGKDVELRCDPISGHTALYWYRQSLGQGLEFLIYFQGNSAPDKSGLPSDRFSAERTGGSVSTLTIQRTQQEDSAVYLCASSLNQGGHEQYFGPGTRLTVT.

This rearrangement joins TRBV9 to TRBJ1-4; a possible D gene is TRBD1 (5 bases). There are 14 residues in the CDR3. In germline, CDR1 is SGDLS, CDR2 YYNGEE. Trimming took off 0 bases at V and 6 bases at J, with 9 bases between the two ends. The CDR3 protein is CASSVAGRDEKLFF. The CDR3 region has the DNA TGTGCCAGCAGCGTAGCGGGCAGGGATGAAAAACTGTTTTTT.

V is TRBV19 and J is TRBJ2-1, with 8 nucleotides matching TRBD2. Trimming cost V 7 bases and J 7 bases; bases outside gene matches: 18. CDR3 length: 17 residues. CDR1 is LNHDA and CDR2 is SQIVND in the germline V gene (reference sequence). CDR3 sequence (DNA): TGTGCCAGTACCACCCTTGGGGCGGGGGGTCCACGGAATGAGCAGTTCTTC. This translates into CASTTLGAGGPRNEQFF.

This sequence joins TRBV9 and TRBJ1-1; D is uncertain. Deletions cut 5 bases from V and 1 base from J, with 9 bases between. The CDR3 is 13 residues long. Looked up from germline, CDR1 is SGDLS and CDR2 is YYNGEE. CDR3 sequence reads: CASSLGRNTEAFF. The DNA for the CDR3 is TGTGCCAGCAGTTTAGGCAGGAACACTGAAGCTTTCTTT.

This clone was picked up a small number of times. J is TRBJ1-3 and V is TRBV9, with D possibly TRBD1 on 5 matching bases. Trimming removed 0 bases from V and 3 bases from J, with 13 bases in between. Looked up from germline, CDR1 is SGDLS and CDR2 is YYNGEE. This CDR3 contains 16 residues. Here the CDR3 reads CASSVEAGLDGNTIYF. DNA of the CDR3: TGTGCCAGCAGCGTAGAGGCAGGGTTGGATGGAAACACCATATATTTT.

The rearrangement uses TRBV28 and TRBJ1-4, with D uncertain. The CDR3 spans 14 residues. Germline V lookup: CDR1 MDHEN, CDR2 SYDVKM. The V end lost 6 bases, the J end lost 4 bases, and 12 bases lay between the germline ends. The CDR3: CASRAGDFNEKLFF. The DNA of the CDR3 is TGTGCCAGCAGAGCGGGAGATTTTAATGAAAAACTGTTTTTT.

This chain uses TRBV28 with TRBJ2-4, with a possible D match to TRBD2 (6 bases). Trimming pared 7 bases from V and 2 bases from J, leaving 15 bases between. The CDR3 extends over 15 amino acids. Germline V gene lookup returns CDR1 MDHEN and CDR2 SYDVKM. The CDR3 bases are TGTGCCAGCACCCTAAGGGCGGGGACCAAAAACATTCAGTACTTC. This translates into CASTLRAGTKNIQYF.

The gene calls are TRBV5-1 and TRBJ2-2; the D is unclear. The CDR3 spans 15 residues. V gave up 0 bases and J gave up 2 bases, with 8 bases separating them. Per germline, CDR1 SGHRS and CDR2 YFSETQ. The CDR3 DNA reads as TGCGCCAGCAGCTTGGTGCCAGGTAACACCGGGGAGCTGTTTTTT. It yields the protein CASSLVPGNTGELFF. The full variable domain, with the rest looked up from reference TRBV5-1 and TRBJ2-2, is KAGVTQTPRYLIKTRGQQVTLSCSPISGHRSVSWYQQTPGQGLQFLFEYFSETQRNKGNFPGRFSGRQFSNSRSEMNVSTLELGDSALYLCASSLVPGNTGELFFGEGSRLTVL.

The V gene is TRBV20-1, the J gene TRBJ2-3; D gene uncertain. The V and J ends lost 0 bases and 3 bases respectively, with 1 base between them. The CDR3 extends over 11 amino acids. Per germline, CDR1 DFQATT and CDR2 SNEGSKA (reference sequence). The chain's CDR3 is CSARETDTQYF. Here the CDR3 DNA reads TGCAGTGCTAGAGAAACAGATACGCAGTATTTT.

The CDR3 sequence: CAWSVTSISAGEQFF. CDR3 DNA sequence: TGTGCCTGGAGTGTAACTTCCATATCTGCGGGTGAGCAGTTCTTC. The rearrangement uses TRBV30 and TRBJ2-1; tentative D call: TRBD2 (5 bases). There are 15 residues in the CDR3. Trimming shortened V by 0 bases and J by 9 bases, and 18 bases separated the two germline ends. Germline-derived CDR1 and CDR2 are GTSNPN and SVGIG (reference sequence).

CDR3 nucleotide sequence: TGCGCCAGCAGCCAAGGACAGGGGAGCTCTGGAAACACCATATATTTT. The encoded protein is CASSQGQGSSGNTIYF. The chain couples TRBV4-3 to TRBJ1-3; 8 bases align to TRBD1. The CDR3 covers 16 residues. J lost 0 bases, V lost 1 base, and 2 bases had no gene match. From germline, CDR1 is LGHNA and CDR2 YSLEER.